This TCR beta chain was found in a study of cytomegalovirus exposure and HLA in healthy donors. Note on this clone: As yet, its antigen is unknown.

J gave up 9 bases and V 5 bases, and 4 bases lay outside the gene matches. Germline CDR1 is SGHTA and CDR2 is FQGTGA. CDR3 length equals 13 residues. Generated by immunoSEQ multiplex PCR, the TCRdb table keeps only in-frame clones and is missing some. The table has 110,000 to 150,000 clones, 85% to 95% seen once; the top ten hold 1.8%. Study-wide findings and caveats: In vitro data verified a few CMV-associated chains as specific for CMV antigens. Reportedly, diagnosis of cytomegalovirus status by the classifier showed high specificity and sensitivity. According to a subsequent analysis, TCR clusters from the first cohort were inclined to appear together in the roughly 110 validation repertoires.

This sequence was found in a man younger than 35 in good health and CMV-seropositive. The chain has TRBV7-3 and TRBJ2-1; 10 nucleotides agree with TRBD2. The sample consisted of PBMCs. As DNA, the CDR3 is TGTGCCAGCAGCGCTAGCGGGAGCCGTGAGCAGTTCTTC. This translates into CASSASGSREQFF.